This T cell receptor (beta chain) was identified in a study of T cell responses to AZD1222 COVID-19 vaccine. Method: immunoSEQ multiplex PCR; TCRdb's copy keeps in-frame clones and lacks some. The sample has about 140,000 clones, about 91% seen once; the top ten hold 3% to 4%. Germline V lookup: CDR1 SGHDT, CDR2 YYEEEE. The CDR3 loop spans 13 amino acids. The ends were cut back, 0 bases at V and 6 bases at J, with 10 bases in the middle. Combined were second doses at about 4 or about 12 weeks. The TCR originated in an adult who received the AZD1222 COVID-19 vaccine. The input for sequencing was peripheral blood, taken 28 days after the second AZD1222 dose. The chain employs TRBV5-6 and TRBJ2-7; maybe TRBD1 (6 bases). CDR3 amino acids: CASSLGVRGEQYF. Here the CDR3 DNA reads TGTGCCAGCAGCTTGGGGGTCAGGGGCGAGCAGTACTTC. The entire variable domain, with the rest obtained from reference TRBV5-6 and TRBJ2-7, is as follows: DAGVTQSPTHLIKTRGQQVTLRCSPKSGHDTVSWYQQALGQGPQFIFQYYEEEERQRGNFPDRFSGHQFPNYSSELNVNALLLGDSALYLCASSLGVRGEQYFGPGTRLTVT.